This T cell receptor beta chain was obtained from a study of blood T cell repertoires in COVID-19. In the study overall: The cDNA or gDNA used as material had been derived from T cells, B-cell-depleted T cells, or PBMCs.

The CDR3 is made up of 14 amino acids. The V gene's germline CDR1 is SGHTS and CDR2 YDEGEE. V was pared by 2 bases and J by 1 base, with 7 bases between. The method was immunoSEQ multiplex PCR; TCRdb's version includes in-frame clones alone and lacks a portion of them. The sample lists roughly 92,000 clones, around 87% seen once, with 7% to 8% in the top ten. Sequenced: peripheral blood. The gene calls are TRBV5-8 and TRBJ1-3; D unresolved. The origin of this receptor is a human donor with acute or convalescent COVID-19. The donor label of this sample is uncertain. CDR3 in DNA: TGTGCCAGCAGCTTTTCCACTTCTGGAAACACCATATATTTT. It codes for CASSFSTSGNTIYF.